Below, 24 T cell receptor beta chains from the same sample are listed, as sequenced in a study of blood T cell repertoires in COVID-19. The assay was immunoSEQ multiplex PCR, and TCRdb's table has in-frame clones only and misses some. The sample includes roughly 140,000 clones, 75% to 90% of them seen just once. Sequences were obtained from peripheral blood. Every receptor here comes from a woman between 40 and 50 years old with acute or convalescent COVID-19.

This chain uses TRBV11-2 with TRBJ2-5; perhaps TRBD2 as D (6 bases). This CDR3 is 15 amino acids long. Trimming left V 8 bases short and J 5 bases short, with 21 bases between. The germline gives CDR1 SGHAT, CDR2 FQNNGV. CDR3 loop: CASSLGGAVEETQYF. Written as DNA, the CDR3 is TGTGCCAGCTCCTTGGGGGGAGCGGTGGAGGAGACCCAGTACTTC. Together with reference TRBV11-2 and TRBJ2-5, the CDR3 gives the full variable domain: EAGVAQSPRYKIIEKRQSVAFWCNPISGHATLYWYQQILGQGPKLLIQFQNNGVVDDSQLPKDRFSAERLKGVDSTLKIQPAKLEDSAVYLCASSLGGAVEETQYFGPGTRLLVL.

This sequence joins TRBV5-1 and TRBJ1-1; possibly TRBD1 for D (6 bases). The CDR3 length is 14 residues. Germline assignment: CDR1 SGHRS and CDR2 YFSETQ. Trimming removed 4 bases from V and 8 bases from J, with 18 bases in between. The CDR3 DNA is TGCGCCAGCAGCCAAATAAGCCAGGGGCCCGAAGCTTTCTTT. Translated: CASSQISQGPEAFF.

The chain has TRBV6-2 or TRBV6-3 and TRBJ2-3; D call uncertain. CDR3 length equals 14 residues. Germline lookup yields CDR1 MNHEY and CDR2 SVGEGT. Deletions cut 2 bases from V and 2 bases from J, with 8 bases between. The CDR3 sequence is CASSYPRVTDTQYF. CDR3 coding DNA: TGTGCCAGCAGTTACCCCCGGGTCACAGATACGCAGTATTTT.

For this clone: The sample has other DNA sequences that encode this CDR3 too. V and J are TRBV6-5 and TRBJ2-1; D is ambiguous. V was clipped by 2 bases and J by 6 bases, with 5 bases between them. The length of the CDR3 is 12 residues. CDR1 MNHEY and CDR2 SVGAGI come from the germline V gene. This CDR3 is CASSYPGNEQFF. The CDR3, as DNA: TGTGCCAGCAGTTACCCGGGCAATGAGCAGTTCTTC.

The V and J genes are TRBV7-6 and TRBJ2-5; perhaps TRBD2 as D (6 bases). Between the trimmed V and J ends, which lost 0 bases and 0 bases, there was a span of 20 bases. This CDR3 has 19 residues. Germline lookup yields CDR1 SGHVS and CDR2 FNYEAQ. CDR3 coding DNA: TGTGCCAGCAGCTTAGCCCCCCGGGCGGAGGGCGAATACCAAGAGACCCAGTACTTC. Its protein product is CASSLAPRAEGEYQETQYF.

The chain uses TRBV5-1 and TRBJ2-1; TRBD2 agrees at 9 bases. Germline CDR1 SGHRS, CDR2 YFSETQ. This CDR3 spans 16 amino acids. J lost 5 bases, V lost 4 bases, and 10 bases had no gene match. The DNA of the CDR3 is TGCGCCAGCAGCACCGGCGGGGCGGGGGGGCACAATGAGCAGTTCTTC. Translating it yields CASSTGGAGGHNEQFF.

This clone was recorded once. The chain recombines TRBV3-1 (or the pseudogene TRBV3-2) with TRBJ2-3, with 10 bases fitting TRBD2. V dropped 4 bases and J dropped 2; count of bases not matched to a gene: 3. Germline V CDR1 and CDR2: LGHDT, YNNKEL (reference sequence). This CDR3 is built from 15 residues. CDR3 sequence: CASSLLAGNTDTQYF. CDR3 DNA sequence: TGTGCCAGCAGCCTACTAGCGGGAAACACAGATACGCAGTATTTT.

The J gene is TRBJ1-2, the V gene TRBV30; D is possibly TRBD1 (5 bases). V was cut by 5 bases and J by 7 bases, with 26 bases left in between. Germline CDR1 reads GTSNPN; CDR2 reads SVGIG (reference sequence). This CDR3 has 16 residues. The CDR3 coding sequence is TGTGCCTGGGGCCCCGGTGGTGTAGGGACCGGGAGTGGCTACACCTTC. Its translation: CAWGPGGVGTGSGYTF. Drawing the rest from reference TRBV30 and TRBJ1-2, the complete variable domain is SQTIHQWPATLVQPVGSPLSLECTVEGTSNPNLYWYRQAAGRGLQLLFYSVGIGQISSEVPQNLSASRPQDRQFILSSKKLLLSDSGFYLCAWGPGGVGTGSGYTFGSGTRLTVV.

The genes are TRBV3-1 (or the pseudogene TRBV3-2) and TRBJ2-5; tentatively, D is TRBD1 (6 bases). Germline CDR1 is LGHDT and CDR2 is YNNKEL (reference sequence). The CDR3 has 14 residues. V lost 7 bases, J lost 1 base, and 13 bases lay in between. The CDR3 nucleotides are TGTGCCAGCAACGACAGGAGAATCCAAGAGACCCAGTACTTC. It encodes CASNDRRIQETQYF.

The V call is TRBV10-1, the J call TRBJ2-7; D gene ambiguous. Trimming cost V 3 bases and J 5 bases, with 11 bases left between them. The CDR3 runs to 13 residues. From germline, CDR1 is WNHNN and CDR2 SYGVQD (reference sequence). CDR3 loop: CASSEVLENEQYF. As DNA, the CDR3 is TGCGCCAGCAGTGAAGTTTTAGAGAACGAGCAGTACTTC.

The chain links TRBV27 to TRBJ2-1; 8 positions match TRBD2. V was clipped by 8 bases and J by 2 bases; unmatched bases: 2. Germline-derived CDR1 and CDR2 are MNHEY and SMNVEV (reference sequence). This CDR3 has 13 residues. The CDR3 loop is CASAGLAYNEQFF. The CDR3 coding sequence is TGTGCCAGCGCGGGACTAGCCTACAATGAGCAGTTCTTC.

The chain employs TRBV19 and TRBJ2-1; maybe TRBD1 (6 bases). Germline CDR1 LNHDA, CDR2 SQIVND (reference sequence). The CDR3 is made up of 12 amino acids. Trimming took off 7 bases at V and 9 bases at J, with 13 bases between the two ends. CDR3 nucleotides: TGTGCCAGTAAAGTACAGGGTTCTGAGCAGTTCTTC. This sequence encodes CASKVQGSEQFF. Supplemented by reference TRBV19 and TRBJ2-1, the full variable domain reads DGGITQSPKYLFRKEGQNVTLSCEQNLNHDAMYWYRQDPGQGLRLIYYSQIVNDFQKGDIAEGYSVSREKKESFPLTVTSAQKNPTAFYLCASKVQGSEQFFGPGTRLTVL.

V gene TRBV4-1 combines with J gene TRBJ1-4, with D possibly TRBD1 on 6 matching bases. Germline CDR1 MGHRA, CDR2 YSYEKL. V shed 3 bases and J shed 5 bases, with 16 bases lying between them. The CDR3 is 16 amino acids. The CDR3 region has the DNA TGCGCCAGCAGCCACAACACCGGGACACCAAATGAAAAACTGTTTTTT. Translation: CASSHNTGTPNEKLFF.

CDR3 loop: CASSYSFGTEAYEQYF. In nucleotides, the CDR3 is TGTGCCAGCAGTTACTCGTTTGGGACAGAAGCCTACGAGCAGTACTTC. This chain joins TRBV6-5 and TRBJ2-7; TRBD1 matches at 7 bases. J was trimmed by 2 bases and V by 0 bases; bases with no gene match: 7. There are 16 residues in the CDR3. Germline V lookup: CDR1 MNHEY, CDR2 SVGAGI.

CDR3 sequence (DNA): TGTGCCATCATGTCGCTAGCGGACACCGGGGAGCTGTTTTTT. Its protein is CAIMSLADTGELFF. This chain links TRBV10-3 with TRBJ2-2; TRBD2 matches at 7 bases. This CDR3 is 14 amino acids long. Germline V gene lookup returns CDR1 ENHRY and CDR2 SYGVKD. The V gene end was trimmed by 7 bases and the J gene end by 3 bases; junction bases not matched to a gene: 5.

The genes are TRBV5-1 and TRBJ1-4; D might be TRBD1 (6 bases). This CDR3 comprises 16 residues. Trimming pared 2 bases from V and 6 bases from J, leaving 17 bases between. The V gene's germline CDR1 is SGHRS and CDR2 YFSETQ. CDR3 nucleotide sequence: TGCGCCAGCAGCTTAAACCCACAGGGAAAGGATGAAAAACTGTTTTTT. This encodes CASSLNPQGKDEKLFF.

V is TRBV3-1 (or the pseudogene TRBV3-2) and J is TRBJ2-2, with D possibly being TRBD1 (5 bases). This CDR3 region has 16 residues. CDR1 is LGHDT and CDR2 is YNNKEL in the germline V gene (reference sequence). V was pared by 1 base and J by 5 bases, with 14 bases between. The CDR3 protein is CASSQVGALGTGELFF. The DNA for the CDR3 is TGTGCCAGCAGCCAAGTTGGGGCCCTGGGGACCGGGGAGCTGTTTTTT.

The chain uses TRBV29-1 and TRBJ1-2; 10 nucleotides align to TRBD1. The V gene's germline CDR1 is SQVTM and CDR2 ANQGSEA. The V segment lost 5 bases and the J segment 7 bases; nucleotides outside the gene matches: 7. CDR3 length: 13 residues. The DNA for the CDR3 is TGCAGCGTTCCCGGGACAGGGGAAGGTGGCTACACCTTC. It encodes CSVPGTGEGGYTF.

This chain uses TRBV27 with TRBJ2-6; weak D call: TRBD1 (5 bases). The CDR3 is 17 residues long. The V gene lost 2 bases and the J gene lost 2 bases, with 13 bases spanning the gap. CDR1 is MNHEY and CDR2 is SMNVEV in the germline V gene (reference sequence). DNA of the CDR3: TGTGCCAGCAGTTTAAATCAGGGCATGGCTGGGGCCAACGTCCTGACTTTC. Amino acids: CASSLNQGMAGANVLTF.

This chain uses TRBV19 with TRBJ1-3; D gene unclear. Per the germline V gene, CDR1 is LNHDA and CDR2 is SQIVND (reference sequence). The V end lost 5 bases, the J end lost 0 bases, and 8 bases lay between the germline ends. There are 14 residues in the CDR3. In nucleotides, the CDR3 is TGTGCCAGTAGTCGCGATTTCTCTGGAAACACCATATATTTT. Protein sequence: CASSRDFSGNTIYF.

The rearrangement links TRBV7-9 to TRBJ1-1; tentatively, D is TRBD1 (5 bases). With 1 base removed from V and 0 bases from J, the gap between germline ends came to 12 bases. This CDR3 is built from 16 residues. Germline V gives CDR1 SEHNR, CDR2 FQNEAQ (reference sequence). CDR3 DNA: TGTGCCAGCAGCTTAGGCTTTACAGGATTGAACACTGAAGCTTTCTTT. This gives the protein CASSLGFTGLNTEAFF.

This CDR3 reads CASSLYGDFTDTQYF. The DNA for the CDR3 is TGCGCCAGCAGCTTGTATGGGGACTTCACAGATACGCAGTATTTT. J is TRBJ2-3 and V is TRBV5-1; perhaps TRBD2 as D (6 bases). Trimming pared 1 base from V and 2 bases from J, leaving 11 bases between. Per the germline V gene, CDR1 is SGHRS and CDR2 is YFSETQ. This CDR3 is 15 amino acids long.

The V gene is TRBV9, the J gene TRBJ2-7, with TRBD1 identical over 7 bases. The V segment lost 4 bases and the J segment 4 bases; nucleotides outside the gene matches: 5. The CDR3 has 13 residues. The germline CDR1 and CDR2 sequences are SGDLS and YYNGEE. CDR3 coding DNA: TGTGCCAGCAGCACCCGACAGGGTTACGAGCAGTACTTC. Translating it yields CASSTRQGYEQYF.

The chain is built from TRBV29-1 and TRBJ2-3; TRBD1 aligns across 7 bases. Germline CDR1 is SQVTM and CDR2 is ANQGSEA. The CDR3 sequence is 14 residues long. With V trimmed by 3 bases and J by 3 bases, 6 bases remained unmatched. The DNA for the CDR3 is TGCAGCGTTGACTGGACAGGTTTGACAGATACGCAGTATTTT. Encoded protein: CSVDWTGLTDTQYF.